The clone carrying this TCR beta chain has a handful of counts. Its specificity is not known. A read error may produce the germline difference seen at one junction end. This record comes from a study of blood T cells in healthy people across ages. Looking at the study overall: Through template switching, about one barcoded beta molecule was captured per two T cells, as measured in model experiments. The study's findings and limits: Calculation of diversity from one million T cells yielded estimates considered to be underestimates.

The CDR3 is 15 amino acids. Every donor contributed roughly 10 milliliters of peripheral blood by blood draw. Each sample had at least 6 million PBMCs isolated. Primers used in a second PCR of roughly 6 to 12 cycles were a sample-barcoded 5' primer and a J-beta primer mix. Each CDR3 protein is one row after TCRdb ran MiXCR on the 5' RACE reads. The sample lists 600,000 to 800,000 distinct CDR3 sequences; over 40% were seen once. The specimen sequenced was blood. The origin of this receptor is a woman aged 80 or over in good health. This chain joins TRBV12-3 or TRBV12-4 and TRBJ2-5; 13 bases line up with TRBD2. The CDR3 protein is CACSRLAGGPETQYF. For the CDR3, the DNA is TGTGCCTGCAGTCGACTAGCGGGAGGACCAGAGACCCAGTACTTC.